This TCR beta chain was sequenced during a study of T cells in localized non-small cell lung cancer. Notes on the study in general: When the top 100 tumor clones were examined, a median approximately 57 of them also appeared in the adjacent lung, which was paired and uninvolved. Tumor trailed uninvolved adjacent lung in T cell clonality, which peaked there. Heterogeneity is still possible, as just one tumor region was sequenced.

TCRdb keeps only in-frame clones here, not all; method: immunoSEQ multiplex PCR. The repertoire consists of about 36,000 clones, with around 85% occurring once and the leading ten covering less than 9%. On this clone: Its cognate antigen is unknown.

The V gene's germline CDR1 is LGHNT and CDR2 FRNRAP. The CDR3 sequence is 13 residues long. The V end was cut by 5 bases, the J end by 1 base, with 7 bases between. The V call is TRBV12-5, the J call TRBJ2-3; D is unresolved. This clonotype was sampled from a woman aged 35 to 69 with stage I lung adenocarcinoma. Sequencing used peripheral blood, obtained before any cancer treatment. CDR3 sequence (DNA): TGTGCTAGTGGTGGTAGTGGCACAGATACGCAGTATTTT. Translated: CASGGSGTDTQYF.